One and the same sample provided the 21 T cell receptor beta chains below, sequenced in a study of blood T cell repertoires in COVID-19. This table comes from immunoSEQ multiplex PCR, and its TCRdb copy is limited to in-frame clones, with some not included. There are roughly 100,000 clones in the sample; roughly 92% occur only once, and less than 2% lies in the top ten. Sequenced sample: peripheral blood. The receptors shown here come from a woman aged 45 to 65 with COVID-19, enrolled during active disease.

V and J are TRBV19 and TRBJ2-3; 13 positions agree with TRBD2. The V segment lost 6 bases and the J segment 7 bases; nucleotides outside the gene matches: 4. The CDR3 totals 14 residues. Germline CDR1 reads LNHDA; CDR2 reads SQIVND (reference sequence). The CDR3 nucleotides read TGTGCCAGTAGCCCGGGACTAGCGGGGTATACGCAGTATTTT. It yields the protein CASSPGLAGYTQYF.

The chain uses TRBV3-1 (or the pseudogene TRBV3-2) and TRBJ2-3; 15 nucleotides line up with TRBD2. V was pared by 4 bases and J by 2 bases, with 16 bases of the junction left unmatched. Per the germline V gene, CDR1 is LGHDT and CDR2 is YNNKEL (reference sequence). The CDR3 runs 21 residues. The CDR3 region has the DNA TGTGCCAGCAGCCCCCGTCGGGGGGGACTAGCGGGGGGCACAATCACAGATACGCAGTATTTT. Translated: CASSPRRGGLAGGTITDTQYF.

V gene TRBV14 combines with J gene TRBJ1-1; no clear D. In germline, CDR1 is SGHDN, CDR2 FVKESK. Trimming stripped 6 bases from V and 1 base from J, with 9 bases between. The CDR3 sequence is 13 residues long. Here the CDR3 reads CASRFTENTEAFF. The CDR3, as DNA: TGTGCCAGCAGGTTTACAGAGAACACTGAAGCTTTCTTT.

The chain employs TRBV14 and TRBJ1-3, with TRBD1 matching over 7 bases. The CDR3 is made up of 15 amino acids. The trim removed 4 bases at V and 4 bases at J, leaving 7 bases unmatched. Per germline, CDR1 SGHDN and CDR2 FVKESK. In DNA, the CDR3 is TGTGCCAGCAGCCTTAAACCGGGACAGGGAAACACCATATATTTT. Its translation is CASSLKPGQGNTIYF.

V gene TRBV6-5 combines with J gene TRBJ2-1, with 7 bases fitting TRBD1. CDR1 and CDR2 from the germline V gene are MNHEY and SVGAGI. The CDR3 is 15 residues long. Losses at the gene ends were 8 bases for V and 4 bases for J; bases not matched to a gene: 11. CDR3 sequence reads: CASSSGPDRYNEQFF. Here the CDR3 DNA reads TGTGCCAGCTCTTCTGGGCCGGACAGGTACAATGAGCAGTTCTTC.

The chain uses TRBV6-6 and TRBJ2-7, with D possibly TRBD1 on 7 matching bases. CDR3 length: 13 residues. With 5 bases removed from V and 7 bases from J, the gap between germline ends came to 15 bases. Germline CDR1 reads MNHNY; CDR2 reads SVGAGI (reference sequence). CDR3 nucleotides: TGTGCCAGCAGTACGCACTCAGGGGGGGAGCAGTACGTC. Protein product: CASSTHSGGEQYV.

This sequence joins TRBV18 and TRBJ1-4; D gene ambiguous. The CDR3 extends over 13 amino acids. Trimming stripped 8 bases from V and 1 base from J, with 8 bases between. Germline V gene data show CDR1 as KGHSH and CDR2 as LQKENI. The CDR3 loop is CASAPRTNEKLFF. The CDR3 DNA is TGTGCCAGCGCGCCCCGAACTAATGAAAAACTGTTTTTT.

DNA of the CDR3: TGCGCCAGCAGCTTGGGTGGGACAGGGAACGGGCAGCCCCAGCATTTT. Protein: CASSLGGTGNGQPQHF. V is TRBV5-1 and J is TRBJ1-5; the match to TRBD1 covers 9 bases. V lost 0 bases and J lost 7; bases outside the gene matches: 8. CDR3 length: 16 amino acids. CDR1 is SGHRS, CDR2 YFSETQ, per germline.

The genes are TRBV11-3 and TRBJ2-1, with 12 positions matching TRBD2. Germline trimming cut 3 bases from V and 7 bases from J; bases unmatched to any gene: 7. This CDR3 comprises 16 residues. Germline lookup yields CDR1 SGHNT and CDR2 YENEEA. In DNA form, the CDR3 reads TGTGCCAGCAGCTTCAGACTAGCGGGGGATGTGAATGAGCAGTTCTTC. Amino acid sequence: CASSFRLAGDVNEQFF.

In DNA, the CDR3 is TGTGCCAGCAGCTTAGTCAGGGGGCAGGTCAATGAGCAGTTCTTC. Protein: CASSLVRGQVNEQFF. V and J are TRBV7-9 and TRBJ2-1; 8 bases match TRBD1. CDR3 size: 15 residues. Germline V gives CDR1 SEHNR, CDR2 FQNEAQ (reference sequence). The trim removed 1 base at V and 6 bases at J, leaving 5 bases unmatched.

The rearrangement joins TRBV5-6 to TRBJ1-6, with D unresolved. Per germline, CDR1 SGHDT and CDR2 YYEEEE. The CDR3 contains 13 residues. V was clipped by 3 bases and J by 6 bases, with 7 bases between them. The CDR3 loop is CASSSEVNSPLHF. The CDR3 nucleotides are TGTGCCAGCAGCTCGGAGGTTAATTCACCCCTCCACTTT.

The gene calls are TRBV9 and TRBJ2-3, with a tentative D call TRBD2 (5 bases). Germline CDR1 and CDR2: SGDLS and YYNGEE. The V end lost 4 bases, the J end lost 2 bases, and 14 bases lay between the germline ends. The CDR3 is 15 amino acids. CDR3 sequence (DNA): TGTGCCAGCAGCTCCATAGCGAAGGACACAGATACGCAGTATTTT. It translates to CASSSIAKDTDTQYF.

The chain combines TRBV13 with TRBJ2-7, with 9 bases matching TRBD1. The CDR3 length is 16 residues. V trimming: 5 bases; J trimming: 3 bases; junction bases outside the gene matches: 11. Per the germline V gene, CDR1 is PRHDT and CDR2 is FYEKMQ (reference sequence). DNA of the CDR3: TGTGCCAGCAGCGCCCCCGGGACAGGGTTGAACTACGAGCAGTACTTC. It codes for CASSAPGTGLNYEQYF. The variable domain in full, with the rest retrieved from reference TRBV13 and TRBJ2-7, is AAGVIQSPRHLIKEKRETATLKCYPIPRHDTVYWYQQGPGQDPQFLISFYEKMQSDKGSIPDRFSAQQFSDYHSELNMSSLELGDSALYFCASSAPGTGLNYEQYFGPGTRLTVT.

This chain links TRBV19 with TRBJ2-2; D not certain. CDR3 size: 11 residues. With 8 bases removed from V and 6 bases from J, the gap between germline ends came to 7 bases. Germline V lookup: CDR1 LNHDA, CDR2 SQIVND (reference sequence). The CDR3, as DNA: TGTGCCAGTGCGGTTTCCGGGGAGCTGTTTTTT. Residues: CASAVSGELFF. The full variable domain, with the rest looked up from reference TRBV19 and TRBJ2-2, is DGGITQSPKYLFRKEGQNVTLSCEQNLNHDAMYWYRQDPGQGLRLIYYSQIVNDFQKGDIAEGYSVSREKKESFPLTVTSAQKNPTAFYLCASAVSGELFFGEGSRLTVL.

The chain has TRBV30 and TRBJ2-1; D not resolved. CDR1 and CDR2 (germline): GTSNPN, SVGIG (reference sequence). This CDR3 has 14 amino acids. Between the trimmed V and J ends, which lost 1 base and 3 bases, there was a span of 10 bases. The CDR3: CAWSALSGYNEQFF. The CDR3 region has the DNA TGTGCCTGGAGTGCCCTATCCGGCTACAATGAGCAGTTCTTC.

This chain joins TRBV7-2 and TRBJ2-1; 7 bases align to TRBD2. Per the germline V gene, CDR1 is SGHTA and CDR2 is FQGNSA. Losses at the gene ends were 1 base for V and 1 base for J; bases not matched to a gene: 1. The CDR3 length is 15 residues. Written as DNA, the CDR3 is TGTGCCAGCAGCTTAGACGGGGGGTCCTACAATGAGCAGTTCTTC. Translating gives CASSLDGGSYNEQFF.

The chain uses TRBV11-3 and TRBJ2-1; perhaps TRBD1 as D (5 bases). This CDR3 spans 15 amino acids. Germline V gene sequence: CDR1 SGHNT, CDR2 YENEEA. Trimming cost V 5 bases and J 6 bases, with 17 bases left between them. The CDR3 here is CASSPRRGMFNEQFF. In DNA form, the CDR3 reads TGTGCCAGCAGCCCGCGAAGGGGAATGTTCAATGAGCAGTTCTTC.

This clone was counted once. The chain uses TRBV5-6 and TRBJ2-1, with D unclear. CDR1 is SGHDT, CDR2 YYEEEE, per germline. The CDR3 extends over 12 amino acids. The ends were cut back, 0 bases at V and 10 bases at J, with 8 bases in the middle. The CDR3: CASSLAQQEQFF. The DNA for the CDR3 is TGTGCCAGCAGCTTGGCCCAACAGGAGCAGTTCTTC. Drawing the rest from reference TRBV5-6 and TRBJ2-1, the complete variable domain is DAGVTQSPTHLIKTRGQQVTLRCSPKSGHDTVSWYQQALGQGPQFIFQYYEEEERQRGNFPDRFSGHQFPNYSSELNVNALLLGDSALYLCASSLAQQEQFFGPGTRLTVL.

This chain links TRBV4-3 with TRBJ1-2; 7 bases map to TRBD1. The CDR3 consists of 14 residues. Germline assignment: CDR1 LGHNA and CDR2 YSLEER. Trimming took 0 bases from V and 2 from J; bases not matched to a gene: 0. CDR3 sequence: CASSQDRGNYGYTF. The CDR3 DNA follows: TGCGCCAGCAGCCAAGACAGGGGGAACTATGGCTACACCTTC.

This chain links TRBV13 with TRBJ2-2; 11 bases are a match to TRBD2. The CDR3 has 18 amino acids. Germline CDR1 PRHDT, CDR2 FYEKMQ (reference sequence). Germline trimming cut 5 bases from V and 0 bases from J; bases unmatched to any gene: 8. The CDR3 is CASSRLTSGGANTGELFF. The CDR3 DNA sequence: TGTGCCAGCAGCCGGCTCACTAGCGGGGGAGCGAACACCGGGGAGCTGTTTTTT.

V and J are TRBV19 and TRBJ1-3; D gene uncertain. Germline V CDR1 and CDR2: LNHDA, SQIVND (reference sequence). This CDR3 contains 16 residues. The V end lost 7 bases, the J end lost 1 base, and 17 bases lay between the germline ends. The CDR3 loop is CASNQAQTRSGNTIYF. The CDR3 bases are TGTGCCAGTAATCAGGCCCAGACCCGTTCTGGAAACACCATATATTTT.